A single sample gave rise to the 15 T cell receptor beta chains below, sequenced in a study of shared clonotypes between healthy human individuals. Assay used: immunoSEQ multiplex PCR; TCRdb lists only in-frame clones, some missing. The sample has roughly 2.5 million clones; 85% to 95% are singletons. The sequenced sample was naive CD4+ T cells sorted from blood. This sample's subset: CD45RA+ positively selected. The receptors derive from a man between 18 and 29 years old in good health.

The chain joins TRBV2 to TRBJ2-5, with D perhaps TRBD1 (5 bases). This CDR3 comprises 15 residues. The V end lost 7 bases, the J end lost 1 base, and 16 bases lay between the germline ends. CDR1 SNHLY and CDR2 FYNNEI come from the germline V gene. CDR3 region: CASTLEQAGQETQYF. The DNA for the CDR3 is TGTGCCAGCACCCTTGAACAGGCCGGCCAAGAGACCCAGTACTTC.

CDR3 nucleotide sequence: TGTGCCAGCAGCCGGGAGGGAAATGGCTACACCTTC. Amino acids: CASSREGNGYTF. The chain couples TRBV2 to TRBJ1-2; D is ambiguous. The CDR3 has 12 amino acids. Trimming took off 6 bases at V and 6 bases at J, with 11 bases between the two ends. CDR1 is SNHLY, CDR2 FYNNEI, per germline.

CDR3 sequence (DNA): TGTGCCAGCAGATCCGGGACAGCGGTCTATAATTCACCCCTCCACTTT. Translated, it gives CASRSGTAVYNSPLHF. This chain links TRBV5-4 with TRBJ1-6; TRBD1 matches at 7 bases. J gave up 3 bases and V 5 bases, and 8 bases lay outside the gene matches. The germline V gene has CDR1 SGHNT and CDR2 YYREEE (reference sequence). This CDR3 is 16 amino acids long.

The chain recombines TRBV9 with TRBJ1-2; D call uncertain. CDR1 is SGDLS and CDR2 is YYNGEE in the germline V gene. Trimming stripped 0 bases from V and 6 bases from J, with 6 bases between. The CDR3 totals 12 residues. The CDR3 loop reads CASSVGGDGYTF. The CDR3 DNA is TGTGCCAGCAGCGTAGGTGGGGATGGCTACACCTTC. Combining the CDR3 with reference TRBV9 and TRBJ1-2 gives the whole variable domain DSGVTQTPKHLITATGQRVTLRCSPRSGDLSVYWYQQSLDQGLQFLIQYYNGEERAKGNILERFSAQQFPDLHSELNLSSLELGDSALYFCASSVGGDGYTFGSGTRLTVV.

The chain is built from TRBV19 and TRBJ2-7; D is possibly TRBD2 (6 bases). CDR1 is LNHDA, CDR2 SQIVND, per germline (reference sequence). With 1 base removed from V and 5 bases from J, the gap between germline ends came to 15 bases. This CDR3 is built from 15 residues. The CDR3 region has the DNA TGTGCCAGTAGTATAGGTTTGGCGGGAAAGAACGAGCAGTACTTC. It specifies CASSIGLAGKNEQYF.

This chain connects TRBV10-2 to TRBJ2-7; D is uncertain. Trimming took off 5 bases at V and 3 bases at J, with 5 bases between the two ends. The CDR3 is 11 residues long. Germline lookup yields CDR1 WSHSY and CDR2 SAAADI. The CDR3 loop is CASSPLYEQYF. CDR3 DNA sequence: TGCGCCAGCAGTCCCCTCTACGAGCAGTACTTC.

This clone has just a few counts. The chain combines TRBV7-2 with TRBJ2-2, with TRBD2 as a possible D gene (5 bases). Trimming removed 6 bases at V and 7 bases at J, with 6 bases between. CDR1 is SGHTA, CDR2 FQGNSA, per germline. The CDR3 is made up of 11 amino acids. The CDR3 here is CASRRVGELFF. CDR3 DNA: TGTGCCAGCAGGAGGGTCGGGGAGCTGTTTTTT.

This chain uses TRBV5-1 with TRBJ2-7, with D perhaps given as TRBD1 or TRBD2 (5 bases each). The V gene lost 2 bases and the J gene lost 2 bases, with 11 bases spanning the gap. The germline V gene encodes CDR1 SGHRS and CDR2 YFSETQ. This CDR3 has 14 amino acids. CDR3 in amino acids: CASSFRDGTYEQYF. For the CDR3, the DNA is TGCGCCAGCAGCTTCCGGGACGGTACCTACGAGCAGTACTTC.

The rearrangement links TRBV20-1 to TRBJ2-1; D is possibly TRBD1 (5 bases). V was shortened by 6 bases and J by 7 bases, with 10 bases between the two germline ends. There are 11 residues in the CDR3. CDR1 and CDR2 from the germline V gene are DFQATT and SNEGSKA (reference sequence). CDR3 sequence reads: CSAGAENEQFF. The CDR3 coding sequence is TGCAGTGCAGGGGCGGAGAATGAGCAGTTCTTC.

J is TRBJ1-1 and V is TRBV7-2, with 9 bases matching TRBD1. Unmatched junction bases numbered 9, after V lost 0 bases and J lost 4 bases. This CDR3 is 17 amino acids long. The germline V gene encodes CDR1 SGHTA and CDR2 FQGNSA. CDR3 sequence (DNA): TGTGCCAGCAGCTTAGCGGTACAGGGGGCGCTGGGCACTGAAGCTTTCTTT. Its translation: CASSLAVQGALGTEAFF.

The chain recombines TRBV6-1 with TRBJ2-7; no reliable D call. The V gene's germline CDR1 is MNHNS and CDR2 SASEGT. The length of the CDR3 is 13 residues. Between the trimmed V and J ends, which lost 3 bases and 1 base, there was a span of 7 bases. CDR3 DNA sequence: TGTGCCAGCAGTGATTGGGATTCCTACGAGCAGTACTTC. This translates into CASSDWDSYEQYF.

V is TRBV19 and J is TRBJ2-7, with D perhaps TRBD2 (6 bases). The germline V gene encodes CDR1 LNHDA and CDR2 SQIVND (reference sequence). V was clipped by 7 bases and J by 2 bases, with 18 bases between them. The CDR3 loop spans 15 amino acids. CDR3 sequence: CASMSSWGLPYEQYF. CDR3 nucleotide sequence: TGTGCCAGTATGAGCAGTTGGGGACTCCCCTACGAGCAGTACTTC.

The chain uses TRBV10-3 and TRBJ1-2; the D is unclear. This CDR3 is built from 13 residues. V was pared by 2 bases and J by 4 bases, with 8 bases between. The germline CDR1 and CDR2 sequences are ENHRY and SYGVKD. In DNA, the CDR3 is TGTGCCATCAGTGAGGGCAGCCTCTATGGCTACACCTTC. This sequence encodes CAISEGSLYGYTF.

The rearrangement uses TRBV11-3 and TRBJ2-1; 13 nucleotides match TRBD2. The CDR3 covers 20 residues. The V segment lost 1 base and the J segment 4 bases; nucleotides outside the gene matches: 13. Germline-derived CDR1 and CDR2 are SGHNT and YENEEA. CDR3 in amino acids: CASSLGTARGLAGAYNEQFF. The CDR3 DNA reads TGTGCCAGCAGCTTAGGGACAGCACGCGGACTAGCGGGAGCTTACAATGAGCAGTTCTTC.

The rearrangement links TRBV2 to TRBJ2-1; 7 bases match TRBD1. The CDR3 runs 14 residues. Trimming removed 3 bases from V and 10 bases from J; junction bases left unmatched: 9. Germline assignment: CDR1 SNHLY and CDR2 FYNNEI. CDR3 region: CASSEAGGNREQFF. CDR3 nucleotides: TGTGCCAGCAGTGAGGCAGGGGGAAATCGGGAGCAGTTCTTC.